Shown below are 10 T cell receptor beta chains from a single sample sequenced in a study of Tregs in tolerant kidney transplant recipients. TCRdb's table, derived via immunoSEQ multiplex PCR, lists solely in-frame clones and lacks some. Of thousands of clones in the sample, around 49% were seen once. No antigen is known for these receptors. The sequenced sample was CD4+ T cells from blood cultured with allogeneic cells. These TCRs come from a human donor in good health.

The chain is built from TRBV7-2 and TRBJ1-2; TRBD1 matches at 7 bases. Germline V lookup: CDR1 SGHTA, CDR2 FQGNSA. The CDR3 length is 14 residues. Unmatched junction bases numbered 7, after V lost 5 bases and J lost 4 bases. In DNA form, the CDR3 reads TGTGCCAGCAGCCAAGAAGGGGGCGGCTATGGCTACACCTTC. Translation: CASSQEGGGYGYTF.

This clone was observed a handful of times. The CDR3 protein is CASSPYSYEQYF. DNA of the CDR3: TGTGCCAGCAGCCCCTATAGCTACGAGCAGTACTTC. The V call is TRBV2, the J call TRBJ2-7; D gene uncertain. The CDR3 is made up of 12 amino acids. V lost 6 bases to trimming and J lost 3 bases, with 9 bases between them. Germline CDR1 is SNHLY and CDR2 is FYNNEI. Supplemented by reference TRBV2 and TRBJ2-7, the full variable domain reads EPEVTQTPSHQVTQMGQEVILRCVPISNHLYFYWYRQILGQKVEFLVSFYNNEISEKSEIFDDQFSVERPDGSNFTLKIRSTKLEDSAMYFCASSPYSYEQYFGPGTRLTVT.

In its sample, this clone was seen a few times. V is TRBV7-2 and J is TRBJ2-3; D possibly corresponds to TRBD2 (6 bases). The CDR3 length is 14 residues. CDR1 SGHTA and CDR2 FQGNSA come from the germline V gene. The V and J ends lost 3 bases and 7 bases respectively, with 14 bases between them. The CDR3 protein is CASSLSAGLYTQYF. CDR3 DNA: TGTGCCAGCAGCTTGTCTGCGGGATTATATACGCAGTATTTT. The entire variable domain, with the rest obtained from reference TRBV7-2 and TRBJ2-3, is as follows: GAGVSQSPSNKVTEKGKDVELRCDPISGHTALYWYRQSLGQGLEFLIYFQGNSAPDKSGLPSDRFSAERTGGSVSTLTIQRTQQEDSAVYLCASSLSAGLYTQYFGPGTRLTVL.

CDR3 protein: CASGLVLTSSYNEQFF. For the CDR3, the DNA is TGTGCTAGTGGTTTGGTACTTACGAGCTCCTACAATGAGCAGTTCTTC. This chain connects TRBV12-5 to TRBJ2-1; the D is unclear. V was clipped by 0 bases and J by 0 bases, with 9 bases between them. Germline CDR1 is LGHNT and CDR2 is FRNRAP. The CDR3 covers 16 residues.

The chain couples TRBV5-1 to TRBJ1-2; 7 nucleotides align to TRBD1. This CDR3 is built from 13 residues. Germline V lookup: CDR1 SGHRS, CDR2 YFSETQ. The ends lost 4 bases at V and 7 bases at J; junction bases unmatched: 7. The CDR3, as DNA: TGCGCCAGCAGCGAACAGGGGATGAGTGGCTACACCTTC. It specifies CASSEQGMSGYTF.

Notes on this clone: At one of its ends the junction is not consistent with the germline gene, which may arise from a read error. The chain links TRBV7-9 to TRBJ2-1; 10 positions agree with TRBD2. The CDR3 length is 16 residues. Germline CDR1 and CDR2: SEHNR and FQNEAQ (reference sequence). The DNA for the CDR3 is TGCGCCAGCAGCCAAGTTTCAAGCGGGAGGGCCTTTGAGCAGTTCTTC. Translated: CASSQVSSGRAFEQFF.

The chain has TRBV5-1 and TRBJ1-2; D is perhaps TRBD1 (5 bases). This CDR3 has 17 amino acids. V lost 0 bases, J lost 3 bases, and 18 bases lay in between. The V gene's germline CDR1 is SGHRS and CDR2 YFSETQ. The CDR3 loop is CASSLVRGGAADYGYTF. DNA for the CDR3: TGCGCCAGCAGCTTGGTTCGTGGTGGGGCAGCAGACTATGGCTACACCTTC.

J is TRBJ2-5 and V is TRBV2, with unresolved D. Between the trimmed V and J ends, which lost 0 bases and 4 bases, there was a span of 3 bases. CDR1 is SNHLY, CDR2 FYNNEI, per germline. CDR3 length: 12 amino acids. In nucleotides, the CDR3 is TGTGCCAGCAGTGAAGCGCTAGAGACCCAGTACTTC. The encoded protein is CASSEALETQYF.

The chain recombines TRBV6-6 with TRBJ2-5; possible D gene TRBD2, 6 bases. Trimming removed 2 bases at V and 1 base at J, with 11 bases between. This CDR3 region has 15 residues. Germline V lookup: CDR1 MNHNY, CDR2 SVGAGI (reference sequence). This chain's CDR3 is CASSYRRGLQETQYF. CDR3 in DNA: TGTGCCAGCAGTTACCGGCGGGGCCTCCAAGAGACCCAGTACTTC.

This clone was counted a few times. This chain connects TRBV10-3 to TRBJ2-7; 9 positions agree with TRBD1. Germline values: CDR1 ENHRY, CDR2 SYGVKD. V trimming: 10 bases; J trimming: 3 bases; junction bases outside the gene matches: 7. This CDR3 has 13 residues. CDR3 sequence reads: CASRDRAVYEQYF. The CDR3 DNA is TGTGCCAGCCGGGACAGGGCAGTCTACGAGCAGTACTTC.